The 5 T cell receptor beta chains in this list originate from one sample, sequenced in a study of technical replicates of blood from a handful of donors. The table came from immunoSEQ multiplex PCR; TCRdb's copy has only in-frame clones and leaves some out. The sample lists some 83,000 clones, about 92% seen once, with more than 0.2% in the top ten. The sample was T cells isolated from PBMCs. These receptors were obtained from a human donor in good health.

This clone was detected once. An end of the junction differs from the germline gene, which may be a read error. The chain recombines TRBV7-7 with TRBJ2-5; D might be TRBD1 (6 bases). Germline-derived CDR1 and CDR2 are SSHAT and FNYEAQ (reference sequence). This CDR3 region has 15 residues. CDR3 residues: CASSLAGQQKETQYF. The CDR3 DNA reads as TGTGCTAGCAGCTTAGCAGGACAGCAAAAAGAGACCCAGTACTTC.

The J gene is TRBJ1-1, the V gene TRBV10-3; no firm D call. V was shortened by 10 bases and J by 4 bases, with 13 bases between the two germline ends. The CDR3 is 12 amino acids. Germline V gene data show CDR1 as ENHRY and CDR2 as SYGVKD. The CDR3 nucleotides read TGTGCCACCCTCCGGGGAGGCACTGAAGCTTTCTTT. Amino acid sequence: CATLRGGTEAFF.

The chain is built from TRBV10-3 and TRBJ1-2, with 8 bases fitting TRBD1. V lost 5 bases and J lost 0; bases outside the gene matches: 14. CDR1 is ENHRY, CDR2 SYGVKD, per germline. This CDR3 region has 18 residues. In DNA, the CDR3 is TGTGCCATCAGTCCCGGGACAGGAGTTTTAGGAGCTAACTATGGCTACACCTTC. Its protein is CAISPGTGVLGANYGYTF.

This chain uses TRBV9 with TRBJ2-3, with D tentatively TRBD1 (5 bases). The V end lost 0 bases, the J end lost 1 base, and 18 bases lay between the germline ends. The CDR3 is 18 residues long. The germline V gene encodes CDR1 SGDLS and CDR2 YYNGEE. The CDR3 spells CASSVAPGLIRGTDTQYF. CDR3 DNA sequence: TGTGCCAGCAGCGTAGCCCCAGGGTTGATAAGGGGCACAGATACGCAGTATTTT.

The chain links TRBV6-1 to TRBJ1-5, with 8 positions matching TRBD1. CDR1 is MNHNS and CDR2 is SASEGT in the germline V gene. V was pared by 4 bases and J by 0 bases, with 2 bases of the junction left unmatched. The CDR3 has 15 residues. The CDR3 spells CASSATGDSNQPQHF. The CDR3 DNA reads TGTGCCAGCAGTGCGACAGGGGATAGCAATCAGCCCCAGCATTTT.